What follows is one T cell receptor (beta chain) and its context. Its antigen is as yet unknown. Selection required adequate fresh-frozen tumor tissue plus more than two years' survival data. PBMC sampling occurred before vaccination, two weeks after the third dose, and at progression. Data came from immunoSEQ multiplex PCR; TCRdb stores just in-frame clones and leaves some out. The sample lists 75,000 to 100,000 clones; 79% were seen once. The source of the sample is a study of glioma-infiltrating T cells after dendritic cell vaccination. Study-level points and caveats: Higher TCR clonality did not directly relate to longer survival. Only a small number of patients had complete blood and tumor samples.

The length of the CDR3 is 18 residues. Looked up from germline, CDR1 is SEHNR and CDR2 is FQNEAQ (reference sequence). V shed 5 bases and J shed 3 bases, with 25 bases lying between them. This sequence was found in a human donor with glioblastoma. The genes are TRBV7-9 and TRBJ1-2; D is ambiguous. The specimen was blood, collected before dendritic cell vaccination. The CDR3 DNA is TGTGCCAGCAGCCCCTTGGAGAGGGAAAAGGTGTCGGACTATGGCTACACCTTC. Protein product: CASSPLEREKVSDYGYTF.